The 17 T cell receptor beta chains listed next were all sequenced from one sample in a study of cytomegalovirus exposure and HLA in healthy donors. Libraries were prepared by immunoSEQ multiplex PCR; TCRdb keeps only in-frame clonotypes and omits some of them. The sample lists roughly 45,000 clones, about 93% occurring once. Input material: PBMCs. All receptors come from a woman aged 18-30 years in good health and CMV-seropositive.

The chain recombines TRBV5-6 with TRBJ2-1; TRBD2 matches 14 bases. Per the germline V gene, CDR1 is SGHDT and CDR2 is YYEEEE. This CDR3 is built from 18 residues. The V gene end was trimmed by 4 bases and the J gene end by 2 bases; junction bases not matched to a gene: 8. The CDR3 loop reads CASSAGLAGVWPYNEQFF. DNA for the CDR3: TGTGCCAGCAGCGCGGGACTAGCGGGGGTCTGGCCCTACAATGAGCAGTTCTTC.

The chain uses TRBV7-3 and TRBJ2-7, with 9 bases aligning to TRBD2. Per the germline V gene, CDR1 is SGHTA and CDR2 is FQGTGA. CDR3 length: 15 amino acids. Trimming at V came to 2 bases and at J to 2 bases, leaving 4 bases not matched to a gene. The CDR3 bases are TGTGCCAGCAGCTTAGGACTAGCGAATACCTACGAGCAGTACTTC. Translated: CASSLGLANTYEQYF.

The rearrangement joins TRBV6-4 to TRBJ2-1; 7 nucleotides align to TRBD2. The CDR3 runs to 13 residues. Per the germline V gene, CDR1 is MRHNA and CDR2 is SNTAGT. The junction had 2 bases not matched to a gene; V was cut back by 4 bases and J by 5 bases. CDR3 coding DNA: TGTGCCAGCAGTGTCGGGACTAACAATGAGCAGTTCTTC. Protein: CASSVGTNNEQFF.

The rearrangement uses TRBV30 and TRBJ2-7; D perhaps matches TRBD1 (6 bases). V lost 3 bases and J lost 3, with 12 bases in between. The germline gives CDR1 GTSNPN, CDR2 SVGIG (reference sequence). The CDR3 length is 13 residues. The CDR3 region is CAWSIGQFYEQYF. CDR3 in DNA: TGTGCCTGGAGCATAGGACAGTTCTACGAGCAGTACTTC. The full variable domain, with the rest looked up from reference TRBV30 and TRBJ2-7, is SQTIHQWPATLVQPVGSPLSLECTVEGTSNPNLYWYRQAAGRGLQLLFYSVGIGQISSEVPQNLSASRPQDRQFILSSKKLLLSDSGFYLCAWSIGQFYEQYFGPGTRLTVT.

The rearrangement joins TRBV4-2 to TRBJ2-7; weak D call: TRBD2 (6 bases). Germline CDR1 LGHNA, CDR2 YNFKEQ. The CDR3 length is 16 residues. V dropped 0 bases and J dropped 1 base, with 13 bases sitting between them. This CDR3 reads CASSQDLGGMSYEQYF. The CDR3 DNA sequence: TGTGCCAGCAGCCAAGATTTAGGCGGGATGTCCTACGAGCAGTACTTC.

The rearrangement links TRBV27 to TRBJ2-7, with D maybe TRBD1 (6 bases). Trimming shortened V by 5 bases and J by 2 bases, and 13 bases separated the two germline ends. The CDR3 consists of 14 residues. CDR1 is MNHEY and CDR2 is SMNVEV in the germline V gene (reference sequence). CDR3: CASSRRTETYEQYF. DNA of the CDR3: TGTGCCAGCAGTAGACGGACAGAGACCTACGAGCAGTACTTC.

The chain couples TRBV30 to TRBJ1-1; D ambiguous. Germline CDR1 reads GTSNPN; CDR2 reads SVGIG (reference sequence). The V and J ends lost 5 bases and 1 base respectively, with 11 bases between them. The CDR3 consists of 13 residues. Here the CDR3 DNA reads TGTGCCTGGGCCCGGAGGAGGAACACTGAAGCTTTCTTT. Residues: CAWARRRNTEAFF.

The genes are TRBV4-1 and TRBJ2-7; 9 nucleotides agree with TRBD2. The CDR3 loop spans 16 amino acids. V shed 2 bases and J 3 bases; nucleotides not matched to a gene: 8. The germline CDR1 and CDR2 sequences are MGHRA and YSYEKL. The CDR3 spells CASSQFVASGIYEQYF. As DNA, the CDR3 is TGCGCCAGCAGCCAATTCGTGGCTAGCGGGATCTACGAGCAGTACTTC.

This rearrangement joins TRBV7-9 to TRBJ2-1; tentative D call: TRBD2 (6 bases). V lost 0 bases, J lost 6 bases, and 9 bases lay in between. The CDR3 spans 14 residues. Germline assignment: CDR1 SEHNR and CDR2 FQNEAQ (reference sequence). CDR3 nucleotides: TGTGCCAGCAGCTTAGCGGGGGGTGGCAATGAGCAGTTCTTC. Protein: CASSLAGGGNEQFF. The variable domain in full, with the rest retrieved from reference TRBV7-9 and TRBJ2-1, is DTGVSQNPRHKITKRGQNVTFRCDPISEHNRLYWYRQTLGQGPEFLTYFQNEAQLEKSRLLSDRFSAERPKGSFSTLEIQRTEQGDSAMYLCASSLAGGGNEQFFGPGTRLTVL.

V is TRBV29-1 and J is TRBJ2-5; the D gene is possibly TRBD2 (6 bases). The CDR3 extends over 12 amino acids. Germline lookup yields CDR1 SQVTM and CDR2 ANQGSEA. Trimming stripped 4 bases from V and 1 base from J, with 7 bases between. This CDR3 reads CSVVGGQETQYF. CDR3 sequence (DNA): TGCAGCGTTGTGGGGGGCCAAGAGACCCAGTACTTC.

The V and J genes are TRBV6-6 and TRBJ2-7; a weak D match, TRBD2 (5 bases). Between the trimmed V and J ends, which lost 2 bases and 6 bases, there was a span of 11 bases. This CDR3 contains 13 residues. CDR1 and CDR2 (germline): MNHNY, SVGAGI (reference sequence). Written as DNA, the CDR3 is TGTGCCAGCAGTTACCCGCGGGTATCCGAGCAGTACTTC. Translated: CASSYPRVSEQYF.

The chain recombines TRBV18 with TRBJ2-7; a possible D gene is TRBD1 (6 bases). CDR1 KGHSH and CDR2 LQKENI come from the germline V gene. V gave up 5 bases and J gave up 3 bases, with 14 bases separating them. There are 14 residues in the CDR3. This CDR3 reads CASSTQKGGYEQYF. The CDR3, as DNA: TGTGCCAGCTCAACCCAGAAAGGGGGCTACGAGCAGTACTTC.

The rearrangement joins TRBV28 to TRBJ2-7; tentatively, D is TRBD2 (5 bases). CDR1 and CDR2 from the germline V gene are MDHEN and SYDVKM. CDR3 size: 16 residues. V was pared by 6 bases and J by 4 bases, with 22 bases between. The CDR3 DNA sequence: TGTGCCAGCAGCTTCTCGCTCGGCGAGGGTGGTTACGAGCAGTACTTC. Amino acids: CASSFSLGEGGYEQYF.

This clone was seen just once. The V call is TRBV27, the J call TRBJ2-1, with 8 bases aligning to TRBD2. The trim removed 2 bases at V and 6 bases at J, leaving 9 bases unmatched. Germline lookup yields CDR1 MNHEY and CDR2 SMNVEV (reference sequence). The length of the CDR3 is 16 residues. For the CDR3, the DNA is TGTGCCAGCAGTTTAAATGATTTACGGGAGGGCAATGAGCAGTTCTTC. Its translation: CASSLNDLREGNEQFF.

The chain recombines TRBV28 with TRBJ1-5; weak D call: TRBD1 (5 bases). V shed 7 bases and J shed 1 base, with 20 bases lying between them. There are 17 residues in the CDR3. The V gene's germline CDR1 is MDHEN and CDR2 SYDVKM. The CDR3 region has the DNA TGTGCCAGCACTACACCGGCCGGGACTGAAAGCAATCAGCCCCAGCATTTT. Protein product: CASTTPAGTESNQPQHF.

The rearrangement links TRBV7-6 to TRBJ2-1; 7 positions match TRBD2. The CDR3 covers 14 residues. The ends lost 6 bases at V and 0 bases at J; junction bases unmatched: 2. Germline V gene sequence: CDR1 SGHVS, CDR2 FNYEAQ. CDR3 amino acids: CASRGGSSYNEQFF. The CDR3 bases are TGTGCCAGCAGGGGAGGGAGCTCCTACAATGAGCAGTTCTTC. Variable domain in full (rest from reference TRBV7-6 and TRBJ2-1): GAGVSQSPRYKVTKRGQDVALRCDPISGHVSLYWYRQALGQGPEFLTYFNYEAQQDKSGLPNDRFSAERPEGSISTLTIQRTEQRDSAMYRCASRGGSSYNEQFFGPGTRLTVL.

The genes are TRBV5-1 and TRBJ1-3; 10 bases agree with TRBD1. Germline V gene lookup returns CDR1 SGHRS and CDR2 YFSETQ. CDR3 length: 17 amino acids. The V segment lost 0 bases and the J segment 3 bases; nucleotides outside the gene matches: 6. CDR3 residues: CASSLAFGDRGGNTIYF. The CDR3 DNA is TGCGCCAGCAGCTTGGCCTTTGGGGACAGGGGTGGAAACACCATATATTTT.